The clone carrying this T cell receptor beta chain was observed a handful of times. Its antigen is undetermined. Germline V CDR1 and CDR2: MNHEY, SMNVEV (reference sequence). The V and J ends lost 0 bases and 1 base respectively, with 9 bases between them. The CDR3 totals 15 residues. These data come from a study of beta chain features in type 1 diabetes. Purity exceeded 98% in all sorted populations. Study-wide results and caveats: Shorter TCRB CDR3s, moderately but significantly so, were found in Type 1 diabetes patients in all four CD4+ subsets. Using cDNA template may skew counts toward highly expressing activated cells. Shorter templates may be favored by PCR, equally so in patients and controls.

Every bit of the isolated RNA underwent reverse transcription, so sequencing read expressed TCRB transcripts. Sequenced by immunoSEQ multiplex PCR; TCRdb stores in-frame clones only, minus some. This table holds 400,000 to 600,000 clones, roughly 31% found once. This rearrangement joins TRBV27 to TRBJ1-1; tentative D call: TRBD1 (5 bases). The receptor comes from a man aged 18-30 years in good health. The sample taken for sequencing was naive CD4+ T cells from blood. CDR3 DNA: TGTGCCAGCAGTTTATCAGGTGGGGGGAACACTGAAGCTTTCTTT. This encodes CASSLSGGGNTEAFF.